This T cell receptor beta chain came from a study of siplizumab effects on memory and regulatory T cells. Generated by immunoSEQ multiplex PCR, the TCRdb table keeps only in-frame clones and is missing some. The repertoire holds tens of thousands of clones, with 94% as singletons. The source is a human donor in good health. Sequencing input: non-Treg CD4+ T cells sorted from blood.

The CDR3 coding sequence is TGTGCCAGTAGTATAACACCGCAGGGGTTGAACACTGAAGCTTTCTTT. Residues: CASSITPQGLNTEAFF. The rearrangement uses TRBV19 and TRBJ1-1, with TRBD1 as a possible D gene (6 bases). V was trimmed by 2 bases and J by 0 bases, leaving 13 bases between them. In germline, CDR1 is LNHDA, CDR2 SQIVND (reference sequence). The CDR3 runs to 16 residues. The full variable domain, in which reference TRBV19 and TRBJ1-1 provide the parts outside the CDR3, is DGGITQSPKYLFRKEGQNVTLSCEQNLNHDAMYWYRQDPGQGLRLIYYSQIVNDFQKGDIAEGYSVSREKKESFPLTVTSAQKNPTAFYLCASSITPQGLNTEAFFGQGTRLTVV.